One and the same sample provided the 26 T cell receptor beta chains below, sequenced in a study of T-cell memory formation after mild COVID-19. Using its own MiXCR run on the 5' RACE reads, TCRdb lists one record per CDR3 protein. The sample includes a few hundred thousand distinct CDR3 sequences, around 27% of them seen just once. What was sequenced was PBMCs or a T cell subset sorted from them (not recorded which). These TCRs come from an adult woman who had mild COVID-19 (a few samples of this study predate the infection). Cell type and time point are not known.

This chain joins TRBV7-2 and TRBJ1-4, with D unresolved. The CDR3 extends over 14 amino acids. V lost 1 base to trimming and J lost 4 bases, with 7 bases between them. Germline V gene lookup returns CDR1 SGHTA and CDR2 FQGNSA. CDR3 sequence reads: CASSLGRHNEKLFF. The CDR3 coding sequence is TGTGCCAGCAGCTTAGGGCGGCATAATGAAAAACTGTTTTTT. Supplemented by reference TRBV7-2 and TRBJ1-4, the full variable domain reads GAGVSQSPSNKVTEKGKDVELRCDPISGHTALYWYRQSLGQGLEFLIYFQGNSAPDKSGLPSDRFSAERTGGSVSTLTIQRTQQEDSAVYLCASSLGRHNEKLFFGSGTQLSVL.

This chain joins TRBV3-1 and TRBJ2-3; 12 bases match TRBD2. The germline V gene has CDR1 LGHDT and CDR2 YNNKEL (reference sequence). The V segment lost 4 bases and the J segment 2 bases; nucleotides outside the gene matches: 13. The CDR3 contains 19 residues. The CDR3, as DNA: TGTGCCAGCAGCCTATGGACTAGCGGGGAGTTCTCAAACACAGATACGCAGTATTTT. Protein: CASSLWTSGEFSNTDTQYF.

The chain joins TRBV5-1 to TRBJ2-7; D unclear. Germline lookup yields CDR1 SGHRS and CDR2 YFSETQ. The V end lost 0 bases, the J end lost 6 bases, and 13 bases lay between the germline ends. The CDR3 is 14 residues long. This CDR3 is CASSLDSMTAEQYF. As DNA, the CDR3 is TGCGCCAGCAGCTTGGACAGTATGACGGCCGAGCAGTACTTC. Filled out from reference TRBV5-1 and TRBJ2-7, the complete variable domain reads KAGVTQTPRYLIKTRGQQVTLSCSPISGHRSVSWYQQTPGQGLQFLFEYFSETQRNKGNFPGRFSGRQFSNSRSEMNVSTLELGDSALYLCASSLDSMTAEQYFGPGTRLTVT.

This clonotype was seen a handful of times. The chain uses TRBV7-3 and TRBJ2-7; 9 nucleotides line up with TRBD1. Looked up from germline, CDR1 is SGHTA and CDR2 is FQGTGA. Trimming cost V 5 bases and J 1 base; bases outside gene matches: 12. The CDR3 extends over 17 amino acids. The DNA of the CDR3 is TGTGCCAGCAGCCTAAGTGGGACAGGGACTTCTTCCTACGAGCAGTACTTC. It encodes CASSLSGTGTSSYEQYF.

The chain employs TRBV5-1 and TRBJ2-5; 7 bases map to TRBD2. CDR3 length equals 15 residues. Trimming cost V 5 bases and J 5 bases; bases outside gene matches: 12. Looked up from germline, CDR1 is SGHRS and CDR2 is YFSETQ. CDR3 in DNA: TGCGCCAGCAGACTTAGCGGGCATCCGGGGGAGACCCAGTACTTC. Translated: CASRLSGHPGETQYF. The variable domain in full, completed from reference TRBV5-1 and TRBJ2-5, reads KAGVTQTPRYLIKTRGQQVTLSCSPISGHRSVSWYQQTPGQGLQFLFEYFSETQRNKGNFPGRFSGRQFSNSRSEMNVSTLELGDSALYLCASRLSGHPGETQYFGPGTRLLVL.

The chain links TRBV19 to TRBJ1-1; D uncertain. Germline lookup yields CDR1 LNHDA and CDR2 SQIVND (reference sequence). CDR3 length: 13 amino acids. Trimming stripped 3 bases from V and 1 base from J, with 6 bases between. The CDR3 nucleotides read TGTGCCAGTAGTATGTCACCGAACACTGAAGCTTTCTTT. This gives the protein CASSMSPNTEAFF.

The J gene is TRBJ2-3, the V gene TRBV12-3 or TRBV12-4, with D hard to call. Deletions cut 7 bases from V and 6 bases from J, with 8 bases between. This CDR3 region has 11 residues. CDR3 nucleotides: TGTGCCAGCACCCTCTCCGATACGCAGTATTTT. It yields the protein CASTLSDTQYF.

The chain has TRBV25-1 and TRBJ2-6; D possibly corresponds to TRBD1 (5 bases). The CDR3 extends over 16 amino acids. Germline CDR1 reads MGHDK; CDR2 reads SYGVNS. Trimming took 4 bases from V and 2 from J, leaving 12 bases between them. CDR3 loop: CASSGIRAPGANVLTF. In DNA, the CDR3 is TGTGCCAGCAGTGGGATCAGGGCACCTGGGGCCAACGTCCTGACTTTC.

This chain uses TRBV20-1 with TRBJ1-5; D is possibly TRBD1 (5 bases). Germline assignment: CDR1 DFQATT and CDR2 SNEGSKA (reference sequence). V was clipped by 5 bases and J by 3 bases, with 17 bases between them. The CDR3 has 15 amino acids. The CDR3 protein is CSALLPRDLNQPQHF. In DNA form, the CDR3 reads TGCAGTGCTCTCTTACCGCGGGACCTCAATCAGCCCCAGCATTTT.

The sample holds a few counts of this clonotype. V and J are TRBV29-1 and TRBJ1-5, with D unresolved. Germline CDR1 SQVTM, CDR2 ANQGSEA. The V gene lost 4 bases and the J gene lost 9 bases, with 16 bases spanning the gap. The CDR3 totals 13 residues. The CDR3 DNA is TGCAGCGTTGTATTTCGAGGTTTGGGGCCCCAGCATTTT. It specifies CSVVFRGLGPQHF.

The chain carries TRBV30 and TRBJ2-5; D not certain. The CDR3 sequence is 14 residues long. Looked up from germline, CDR1 is GTSNPN and CDR2 is SVGIG (reference sequence). With 2 bases removed from V and 9 bases from J, the gap between germline ends came to 19 bases. The CDR3 region is CAWSPSSGTAAQYF. Written as DNA, the CDR3 is TGTGCCTGGAGTCCCTCATCGGGCACCGCGGCCCAGTACTTC.

V gene TRBV25-1 combines with J gene TRBJ2-7; D is unresolved. Trimming left V 8 bases short and J 5 bases short, with 16 bases between. This CDR3 has 13 amino acids. CDR1 is MGHDK and CDR2 is SYGVNS in the germline V gene. The CDR3 spells CASGESPVNEQYF. CDR3 DNA: TGTGCCAGCGGCGAGTCCCCGGTCAACGAGCAGTACTTC.

The chain employs TRBV5-6 and TRBJ1-1, with D tentatively TRBD1 (6 bases). Deletions cut 0 bases from V and 10 bases from J, with 16 bases between. The germline gives CDR1 SGHDT, CDR2 YYEEEE. The CDR3 spans 14 residues. CDR3 sequence: CASSLGTGFGGAFF. The CDR3 region has the DNA TGTGCCAGCAGCTTGGGAACAGGGTTTGGGGGAGCTTTCTTT.

This clonotype was seen more than once but under ten times. The V gene is TRBV2, the J gene TRBJ2-5, with TRBD2 identical over 8 bases. Trimming took 4 bases from V and 2 from J; bases not matched to a gene: 6. This CDR3 is 15 amino acids long. Looked up from germline, CDR1 is SNHLY and CDR2 is FYNNEI. Here the CDR3 reads CASSGSGILQETQYF. As DNA, the CDR3 is TGTGCCAGCAGTGGTAGCGGGATCTTACAAGAGACCCAGTACTTC.

The chain recombines TRBV2 with TRBJ2-4, with D possibly being TRBD1 (6 bases). V dropped 4 bases and J dropped 0 bases, with 22 bases sitting between them. Germline lookup yields CDR1 SNHLY and CDR2 FYNNEI. CDR3 size: 19 residues. The CDR3 region has the DNA TGTGCCAGCAGTGGAAACCCCGGGACACTCAGTCTAGCCAAAAACATTCAGTACTTC. Translating gives CASSGNPGTLSLAKNIQYF.

The V gene is TRBV4-3, the J gene TRBJ2-7, with D possibly being TRBD1 (6 bases). Germline CDR1 is LGHNA and CDR2 is YSLEER. Trimming took 3 bases from V and 6 from J, leaving 15 bases between them. The CDR3 is made up of 14 amino acids. The CDR3 here is CASSQNRDLGEQYF. Written as DNA, the CDR3 is TGCGCCAGCAGCCAGAACAGGGATTTGGGCGAGCAGTACTTC.

The V call is TRBV5-1, the J call TRBJ1-1; D is ambiguous. Trimming removed 2 bases at V and 4 bases at J, with 12 bases between. Germline lookup yields CDR1 SGHRS and CDR2 YFSETQ. CDR3 length: 14 amino acids. In DNA, the CDR3 is TGCGCCAGCAGCTTCGCGGATGGGTCCACTGAAGCTTTCTTT. Protein sequence: CASSFADGSTEAFF.

The V call is TRBV30, the J call TRBJ2-3; D gene uncertain. Germline CDR1 GTSNPN, CDR2 SVGIG (reference sequence). Trimming shortened V by 0 bases and J by 2 bases, and 6 bases separated the two germline ends. This CDR3 contains 13 residues. In DNA form, the CDR3 reads TGTGCCTGGAGTGTGTTCGTCACAGATACGCAGTATTTT. Amino acids: CAWSVFVTDTQYF.

There are many counts of this clonotype. The chain uses TRBV10-2 and TRBJ2-1, with 8 bases aligning to TRBD2. CDR1 and CDR2 (germline): WSHSY, SAAADI. The CDR3 sequence is 16 residues long. V lost 2 bases and J lost 4; bases outside the gene matches: 7. This chain's CDR3 is CASSEAGRGAYNEQFF. CDR3 in DNA: TGCGCCAGCAGTGAGGCGGGGCGGGGGGCTTACAATGAGCAGTTCTTC.

This clonotype turned up a few times. This sequence joins TRBV12-3 or TRBV12-4 and TRBJ2-7; TRBD2 matches 14 bases. The ends lost 3 bases at V and 6 bases at J; junction bases unmatched: 4. The CDR3 extends over 15 amino acids. CDR3 protein: CASSFGTSGRGEQYF. The DNA of the CDR3 is TGTGCCAGCAGTTTTGGGACTAGCGGGAGAGGCGAGCAGTACTTC.

CDR3 sequence (DNA): TGTGCCAGCAGTCTAGCGGCTGCCTATGGCTACACCTTC. Residues: CASSLAAAYGYTF. V gene TRBV27 combines with J gene TRBJ1-2; D uncertain. The CDR3 spans 13 residues. The V end was cut by 5 bases, the J end by 4 bases, with 11 bases between. Germline CDR1 and CDR2: MNHEY and SMNVEV (reference sequence).

This clonotype was seen repeatedly, ten times or more. The chain carries TRBV4-3 and TRBJ2-1; 11 positions agree with TRBD2. The CDR3 consists of 17 residues. Germline V gene sequence: CDR1 LGHNA, CDR2 YSLEER. With V trimmed by 0 bases and J by 6 bases, 7 bases remained unmatched. The CDR3 DNA reads as TGCGCCAGCAGCCAAGATCGATTAGCGGGAGGGGGCAATGAGCAGTTCTTC. Amino acids: CASSQDRLAGGGNEQFF.

This chain links TRBV9 with TRBJ1-6; the D is unclear. Germline V gene sequence: CDR1 SGDLS, CDR2 YYNGEE. The CDR3 contains 15 residues. V was trimmed by 3 bases and J by 10 bases, leaving 17 bases between them. For the CDR3, the DNA is TGTGCCAGCAGCGCCACCGGGTCCCAGGAGTCACCCCTCCACTTT. Its translation: CASSATGSQESPLHF. Complete variable domain (other parts from reference TRBV9 and TRBJ1-6): DSGVTQTPKHLITATGQRVTLRCSPRSGDLSVYWYQQSLDQGLQFLIQYYNGEERAKGNILERFSAQQFPDLHSELNLSSLELGDSALYFCASSATGSQESPLHFGNGTRLTVT.

This clonotype was counted between two and nine times. This chain connects TRBV19 to TRBJ2-1; a possible D gene is TRBD2 (5 bases). Germline CDR1 reads LNHDA; CDR2 reads SQIVND (reference sequence). This CDR3 region has 13 residues. Trimming took off 4 bases at V and 7 bases at J, with 11 bases between the two ends. The CDR3 protein is CASSRGTRNEQFF. The CDR3 DNA reads TGTGCCAGTAGTAGGGGAACTAGAAATGAGCAGTTCTTC.

This clonotype was observed a handful of times. The genes are TRBV7-8 and TRBJ2-7; D gene unclear. V was trimmed by 2 bases and J by 0 bases, leaving 8 bases between them. The CDR3 extends over 14 amino acids. Germline values: CDR1 SGHVS, CDR2 FQNEAQ. The CDR3 here is CASSLRRYSYEQYF. In nucleotides, the CDR3 is TGTGCCAGCAGCTTACGGCGTTACTCCTACGAGCAGTACTTC.

This clonotype occurred a few times. V usage is TRBV12-3 or TRBV12-4 and J usage is TRBJ2-3, with 10 nucleotides matching TRBD2. Germline trimming cut 4 bases from V and 1 base from J; bases unmatched to any gene: 5. The CDR3 length is 16 residues. Here the CDR3 reads CASSSVGTSGTDTQYF. The CDR3 coding sequence is TGTGCCAGCAGTTCGGTCGGGACTAGCGGCACAGATACGCAGTATTTT.